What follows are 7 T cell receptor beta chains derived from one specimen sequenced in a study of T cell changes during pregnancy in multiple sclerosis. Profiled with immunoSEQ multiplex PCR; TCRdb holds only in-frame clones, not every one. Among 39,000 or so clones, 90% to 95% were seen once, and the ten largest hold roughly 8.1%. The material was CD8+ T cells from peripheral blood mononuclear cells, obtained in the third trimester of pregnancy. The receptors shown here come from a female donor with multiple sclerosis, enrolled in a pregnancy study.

The CDR3 coding sequence is TGCGCCAGCCGGGAGGGGAACACTGAAGCTTTCTTT. Translated: CASREGNTEAFF. V gene TRBV5-1 combines with J gene TRBJ1-1, with unresolved D. There are 12 residues in the CDR3. CDR1 is SGHRS, CDR2 YFSETQ, per germline. Trimming removed 7 bases at V and 1 base at J, with 8 bases between.

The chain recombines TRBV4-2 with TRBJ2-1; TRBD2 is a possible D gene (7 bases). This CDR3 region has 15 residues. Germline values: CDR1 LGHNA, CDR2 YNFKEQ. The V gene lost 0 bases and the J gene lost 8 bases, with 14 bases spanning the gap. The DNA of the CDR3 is TGTGCCAGCAGCCAAGAAGCTGGGGGGGCTTATGAGCAGTTCTTC. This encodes CASSQEAGGAYEQFF.

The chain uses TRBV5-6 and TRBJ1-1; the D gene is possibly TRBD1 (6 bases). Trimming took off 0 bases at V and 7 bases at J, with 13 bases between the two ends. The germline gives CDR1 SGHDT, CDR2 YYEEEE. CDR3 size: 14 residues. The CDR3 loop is CASSLGQARGEAFF. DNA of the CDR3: TGTGCCAGCAGCTTGGGACAGGCCCGTGGTGAAGCTTTCTTT.

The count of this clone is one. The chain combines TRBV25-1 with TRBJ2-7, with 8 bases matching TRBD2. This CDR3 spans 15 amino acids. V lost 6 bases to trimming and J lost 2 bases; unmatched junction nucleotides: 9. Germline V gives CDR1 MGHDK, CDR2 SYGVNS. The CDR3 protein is CASRLRGGMTYEQYF. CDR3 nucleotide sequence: TGTGCCAGCAGACTTCGGGGGGGGATGACCTACGAGCAGTACTTC.

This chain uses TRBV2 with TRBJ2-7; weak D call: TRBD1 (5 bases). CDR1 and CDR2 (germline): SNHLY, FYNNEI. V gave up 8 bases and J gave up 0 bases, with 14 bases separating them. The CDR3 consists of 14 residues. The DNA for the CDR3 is TGTGCCAGCTTCGGGCAGGGCCCCTCCTACGAGCAGTACTTC. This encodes CASFGQGPSYEQYF.

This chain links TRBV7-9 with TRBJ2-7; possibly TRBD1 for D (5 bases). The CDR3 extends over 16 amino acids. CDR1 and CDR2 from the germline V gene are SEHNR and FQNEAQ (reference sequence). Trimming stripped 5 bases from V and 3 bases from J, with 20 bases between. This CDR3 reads CASSPPWQGKVYEQYF. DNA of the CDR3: TGTGCCAGCAGCCCCCCCTGGCAGGGAAAGGTCTACGAGCAGTACTTC.

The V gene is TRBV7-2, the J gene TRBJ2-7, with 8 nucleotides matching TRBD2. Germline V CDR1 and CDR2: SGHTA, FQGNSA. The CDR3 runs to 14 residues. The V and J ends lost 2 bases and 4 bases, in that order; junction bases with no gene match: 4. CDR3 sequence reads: CASSLPGTSYEQYF. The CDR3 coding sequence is TGTGCCAGCAGCTTACCGGGGACTAGTTACGAGCAGTACTTC.